The T cell receptor beta chain described here comes from a study of blood T cell repertoires in COVID-19. For the study at large: The origin of the acute and convalescent COVID-19 samples was the United States, Italy and Spain. PBMCs, B-cell-depleted T cells, or T cells were the source of the cDNA or gDNA that made up the material.

The CDR3 has 15 amino acids. Per the germline V gene, CDR1 is LNHDA and CDR2 is SQIVND (reference sequence). The J segment lost 0 bases and the V segment lost 7 bases, leaving 7 bases of the junction unmatched. In the original processing: Reference gene primer amplification yielded estimated nucleated cell counts. The data were produced by immunoSEQ multiplex PCR, yet TCRdb's version contains in-frame clones alone and is incomplete. V and J calls and clone size are as listed in that table; D and trimming were resolved from the DNA. The data show some 130,000 clones, roughly 84% seen once. This chain links TRBV19 with TRBJ2-3, with 7 bases fitting TRBD1. This sequence was found in a woman in her 30s who had recovered from COVID-19. Material: peripheral blood. The CDR3 nucleotides are TGTGCCAGTAAGGGACAGATAGTAAGCACAGATACGCAGTATTTT. Its translation is CASKGQIVSTDTQYF. The variable domain in full, completed from reference TRBV19 and TRBJ2-3, reads DGGITQSPKYLFRKEGQNVTLSCEQNLNHDAMYWYRQDPGQGLRLIYYSQIVNDFQKGDIAEGYSVSREKKESFPLTVTSAQKNPTAFYLCASKGQIVSTDTQYFGPGTRLTVL.